Following are 21 T cell receptor beta chains from one sample sequenced in a study of PD-L1 blockade in urothelial cancer. Produced via immunoSEQ multiplex PCR; TCRdb's table is partial and in-frame only. The table includes approximately 100,000 clones, approximately 85% detected once. The source material was PBMCs, sampled around atezolizumab (anti-PD-L1) treatment. These receptors were collected from a man aged 50-59 years with urothelial cancer.

The chain has TRBV13 and TRBJ2-2; no reliable D call. The length of the CDR3 is 13 residues. V was clipped by 2 bases and J by 7 bases, with 8 bases between them. In germline, CDR1 is PRHDT, CDR2 FYEKMQ (reference sequence). The CDR3 spells CASSLLLHGELFF. The CDR3 DNA reads TGTGCCAGCAGCTTATTACTACACGGGGAGCTGTTTTTT.

The genes are TRBV30 and TRBJ2-1; 9 bases line up with TRBD2. After removal of 1 base from V and 0 bases from J, the junction contained 7 bases not matched to a gene. The V gene's germline CDR1 is GTSNPN and CDR2 SVGIG (reference sequence). CDR3 size: 17 residues. Here the CDR3 DNA reads TGTGCCTGGAGTGGCGGGACTAGCCTAAGCTCCTACAATGAGCAGTTCTTC. Protein sequence: CAWSGGTSLSSYNEQFF.

The rearrangement joins TRBV10-1 to TRBJ2-3; D may be TRBD2 (5 bases). The V gene lost 3 bases and the J gene lost 5 bases, with 12 bases spanning the gap. The length of the CDR3 is 14 residues. Germline values: CDR1 WNHNN, CDR2 SYGVQD (reference sequence). The CDR3 bases are TGCGCCAGCAGTGATCGGGGAATGGGAGATACGCAGTATTTT. It translates to CASSDRGMGDTQYF.

CDR3: CASSSGLVRETQYF. The CDR3 nucleotides are TGTGCCAGCAGTTCCGGACTAGTGAGAGAGACCCAGTACTTC. The chain has TRBV27 and TRBJ2-5; TRBD2 aligns across 7 bases. The CDR3 is 14 residues long. With 4 bases clipped from V and 4 bases from J, the junction kept 6 bases outside the gene matches. Germline CDR1 and CDR2: MNHEY and SMNVEV (reference sequence).

This chain connects TRBV7-8 to TRBJ1-4; D unclear. CDR1 and CDR2 from the germline V gene are SGHVS and FQNEAQ. This CDR3 is built from 12 residues. V was shortened by 5 bases and J by 7 bases, with 8 bases between the two germline ends. The CDR3: CASSPRFEKLFF. The DNA of the CDR3 is TGTGCCAGCAGCCCACGGTTTGAAAAACTGTTTTTT.

The chain has TRBV4-1 and TRBJ2-1; 12 nucleotides match TRBD2. The CDR3 contains 17 residues. With V trimmed by 0 bases and J by 7 bases, 7 bases remained unmatched. Looked up from germline, CDR1 is MGHRA and CDR2 is YSYEKL. Here the CDR3 DNA reads TGCGCCAGCAGCCAAGAAGCTAGCGGGAGGGCCGGGAATGAGCAGTTCTTC. This sequence encodes CASSQEASGRAGNEQFF.

The chain uses TRBV12-5 and TRBJ2-2; 10 nucleotides align to TRBD2. From germline, CDR1 is LGHNT and CDR2 FRNRAP. The V and J ends lost 6 bases and 3 bases, in that order; junction bases with no gene match: 13. CDR3 length: 18 amino acids. The CDR3 loop is CASGGRGAGGQDTGELFF. The CDR3 DNA sequence: TGTGCTAGTGGGGGACGAGGAGCGGGAGGGCAAGACACCGGGGAGCTGTTTTTT.

This sequence joins TRBV4-1 and TRBJ1-1, with D unresolved. V was cut by 1 base and J by 1 base, with 7 bases left in between. In germline, CDR1 is MGHRA, CDR2 YSYEKL. This CDR3 contains 14 residues. DNA for the CDR3: TGCGCCAGCAGCCAAGCAGAAAGGAACACTGAAGCTTTCTTT. It codes for CASSQAERNTEAFF.

The chain joins TRBV11-3 to TRBJ2-7; TRBD1 matches at 11 bases. The CDR3 length is 13 residues. Trimming removed 5 bases from V and 7 bases from J; junction bases left unmatched: 4. Germline-derived CDR1 and CDR2 are SGHNT and YENEEA. Here the CDR3 reads CASSPRDRGEQYF. In DNA form, the CDR3 reads TGTGCCAGCAGCCCGAGGGACAGGGGGGAGCAGTACTTC.

V usage is TRBV30 and J usage is TRBJ2-4; D might be TRBD2 (5 bases). This CDR3 comprises 13 residues. Germline loops: CDR1 GTSNPN, CDR2 SVGIG (reference sequence). V was pared by 7 bases and J by 0 bases, with 10 bases between. DNA for the CDR3: TGTGCCTCTGGAGGACTAGCCAAAAACATTCAGTACTTC. It translates to CASGGLAKNIQYF.

The rearrangement uses TRBV5-5 and TRBJ1-5; D remains ambiguous. The ends were cut back, 1 base at V and 3 bases at J, with 11 bases in the middle. Germline CDR1 reads SGHKS; CDR2 reads YYEKEE (reference sequence). The CDR3 runs to 15 residues. The CDR3 here is CASSLNAGYNQPQHF. The CDR3 DNA reads as TGTGCCAGCAGCTTGAATGCGGGATACAATCAGCCCCAGCATTTT.

This chain joins TRBV7-8 and TRBJ2-7, with D possibly matching TRBD1 (6 bases). In germline, CDR1 is SGHVS, CDR2 FQNEAQ. This CDR3 comprises 13 residues. Trimming removed 5 bases at V and 2 bases at J, with 10 bases between. The CDR3 DNA reads as TGTGCCAGCAGCCCATACAGGGCCTACGAGCAGTACTTC. This encodes CASSPYRAYEQYF.

This clone has just a few counts. The V call is TRBV7-6, the J call TRBJ1-2; D not resolved. Trimming stripped 1 base from V and 8 bases from J, with 11 bases between. This CDR3 is built from 13 residues. The germline gives CDR1 SGHVS, CDR2 FNYEAQ. The CDR3 loop reads CASSLGRATGYTF. The DNA of the CDR3 is TGTGCCAGCAGCTTAGGGAGGGCTACCGGCTACACCTTC.

The gene calls are TRBV5-6 and TRBJ2-5, with D maybe TRBD2 (5 bases). The length of the CDR3 is 14 residues. V was trimmed by 0 bases and J by 9 bases, leaving 15 bases between them. Germline assignment: CDR1 SGHDT and CDR2 YYEEEE. The CDR3 is CASSLALGERPQYF. The CDR3 DNA is TGTGCCAGCAGCTTGGCCCTCGGGGAGCGACCCCAGTACTTC.

The chain's CDR3 is CASSGPGQGLSNEQFF. CDR3 sequence (DNA): TGCGCCAGCAGCGGGCCGGGACAGGGGTTATCCAATGAGCAGTTCTTC. V and J are TRBV5-1 and TRBJ2-1; 10 positions match TRBD1. Per germline, CDR1 SGHRS and CDR2 YFSETQ. The CDR3 totals 16 residues. V shed 4 bases, J shed 6 bases, and the junction held 10 bases outside the gene matches.

This chain uses TRBV4-1 with TRBJ2-7; weak D call: TRBD2 (7 bases). The germline V gene encodes CDR1 MGHRA and CDR2 YSYEKL. This CDR3 comprises 16 residues. V was clipped by 0 bases and J by 6 bases, with 18 bases between them. The CDR3 here is CASSQDRTRGFREQYF. DNA for the CDR3: TGCGCCAGCAGCCAAGACCGGACTAGGGGGTTCCGCGAGCAGTACTTC.

This chain joins TRBV30 and TRBJ1-5; D may be TRBD1 (5 bases). Per the germline V gene, CDR1 is GTSNPN and CDR2 is SVGIG (reference sequence). V dropped 2 bases and J dropped 0 bases, with 11 bases sitting between them. The CDR3 has 15 amino acids. This CDR3 reads CAWSFGGNSNQPQHF. The CDR3 DNA is TGTGCCTGGAGTTTTGGGGGGAATAGCAATCAGCCCCAGCATTTT.

The rearrangement joins TRBV4-1 to TRBJ2-7; 9 bases fit TRBD2. CDR3 length: 16 amino acids. Germline V lookup: CDR1 MGHRA, CDR2 YSYEKL. The ends lost 8 bases at V and 7 bases at J; junction bases unmatched: 18. The CDR3: CASRPLASGTQEEQYF. DNA of the CDR3: TGCGCCAGCCGACCTTTGGCTAGCGGGACCCAAGAGGAGCAGTACTTC.

This rearrangement joins TRBV28 to TRBJ1-5, with D possibly matching TRBD1 (5 bases). Germline loops: CDR1 MDHEN, CDR2 SYDVKM. Trimming removed 2 bases at V and 11 bases at J, with 16 bases between. The CDR3 extends over 14 amino acids. CDR3 DNA: TGTGCCAGCAGTTTACAGCAGGGAAGATCGGCCCAGCATTTT. This encodes CASSLQQGRSAQHF. The full variable domain, its missing parts supplied by reference TRBV28 and TRBJ1-5, is DVKVTQSSRYLVKRTGEKVFLECVQDMDHENMFWYRQDPGLGLRLIYFSYDVKMKEKGDIPEGYSVSREKKERFSLILESASTNQTSMYLCASSLQQGRSAQHFGDGTRLSIL.

This clone appeared a single time. The rearrangement links TRBV12-5 to TRBJ2-7, with 7 bases lining up with TRBD2. The CDR3 covers 18 residues. With V trimmed by 0 bases and J by 2 bases, 13 bases remained unmatched. Germline V gene data show CDR1 as LGHNT and CDR2 as FRNRAP. CDR3 DNA: TGTGCTAGTGGTTTGGTACAAGTCGGGACTAAAGCTACCTACGAGCAGTACTTC. Protein: CASGLVQVGTKATYEQYF.

The chain employs TRBV6-6 and TRBJ2-7, with TRBD1 identical over 11 bases. The J segment lost 5 bases and the V segment lost 7 bases, leaving 7 bases of the junction unmatched. This CDR3 contains 14 residues. Looked up from germline, CDR1 is MNHNY and CDR2 is SVGAGI (reference sequence). Here the CDR3 DNA reads TGTGCCAGCAAGACGGACAGGGGGCTCAACGAGCAGTACTTC. Amino acids: CASKTDRGLNEQYF.